Presented here are 25 T cell receptor beta chains from one specimen sequenced in a study of shared clonotypes between healthy human individuals. Profiled with immunoSEQ multiplex PCR; TCRdb holds only in-frame clones, not every one. Here the sample spans about 1.1 million clones, about 80% being singletons. Sequencing used memory CD4+ T cells from PBMCs. Specified subset: CD45RA-negative fraction. Receptor source: a man between 18 and 35 years old in good health. Some clones in this sample may be carry-over from other donors' samples.

The chain combines TRBV7-8 with TRBJ2-3; TRBD2 might be the D (6 bases). Germline CDR1 reads SGHVS; CDR2 reads FQNEAQ. Trimming removed 1 base at V and 6 bases at J, with 17 bases between. The CDR3 runs 16 residues. CDR3 sequence reads: CASSLGFYGSLDTQYF. The CDR3, as DNA: TGTGCCAGCAGCTTAGGATTCTACGGGAGTCTGGATACGCAGTATTTT.

J is TRBJ1-5 and V is TRBV25-1; TRBD1 matches at 8 bases. In germline, CDR1 is MGHDK, CDR2 SYGVNS. This CDR3 has 16 amino acids. The V segment lost 1 base and the J segment 1 base; nucleotides outside the gene matches: 3. CDR3 bases: TGTGCCAGCAGTGAATCTCAGGGGGCAAGCAATCAGCCCCAGCATTTT. Encoded protein: CASSESQGASNQPQHF.

This rearrangement joins TRBV5-1 to TRBJ2-5, with D perhaps TRBD1 (5 bases). Germline CDR1 SGHRS, CDR2 YFSETQ. Trimming took 4 bases from V and 1 from J, leaving 14 bases between them. This CDR3 has 15 amino acids. This CDR3 is CASSPTWGSQETQYF. The CDR3 DNA follows: TGCGCCAGCAGCCCCACTTGGGGCAGCCAAGAGACCCAGTACTTC.

In its sample, this clone was seen once. The chain couples TRBV7-9 to TRBJ1-1; D call uncertain. The V and J ends lost 3 bases and 3 bases respectively, with 8 bases between them. The CDR3 is 13 amino acids. CDR1 and CDR2 (germline): SEHNR, FQNEAQ (reference sequence). The CDR3 reads CASSFSGDTEAFF. As DNA, the CDR3 is TGTGCCAGCAGCTTCTCCGGGGACACTGAAGCTTTCTTT. The complete variable domain, with remaining parts taken from reference TRBV7-9 and TRBJ1-1, reads DTGVSQNPRHKITKRGQNVTFRCDPISEHNRLYWYRQTLGQGPEFLTYFQNEAQLEKSRLLSDRFSAERPKGSFSTLEIQRTEQGDSAMYLCASSFSGDTEAFFGQGTRLTVV.

The chain couples TRBV5-1 to TRBJ2-3; no firm D call. Trimming shortened V by 0 bases and J by 3 bases, and 11 bases separated the two germline ends. The length of the CDR3 is 15 residues. Germline V gene data show CDR1 as SGHRS and CDR2 as YFSETQ. This chain's CDR3 is CASSLDYGPTDTQYF. Written as DNA, the CDR3 is TGCGCCAGCAGCTTGGATTACGGACCAACAGATACGCAGTATTTT.

The gene calls are TRBV2 and TRBJ2-3, with D possibly being TRBD1 or TRBD2 (5 bases each). The germline V gene has CDR1 SNHLY and CDR2 FYNNEI. The length of the CDR3 is 12 residues. The V and J ends lost 3 bases and 9 bases respectively, with 10 bases between them. The CDR3 spells CASSERAGTQYF. CDR3 nucleotides: TGTGCCAGCAGTGAGCGGGCAGGGACGCAGTATTTT.

This clone was detected once. J is TRBJ2-2 and V is TRBV5-1; no clear D gene. Trimming pared 0 bases from V and 1 base from J, leaving 10 bases between. The CDR3 has 16 amino acids. CDR1 and CDR2 from the germline V gene are SGHRS and YFSETQ. The CDR3 DNA is TGCGCCAGCAGCTTGGGAGGCAGCTGGAACACCGGGGAGCTGTTTTTT. Its translation: CASSLGGSWNTGELFF.

The CDR3: CASSFPGDTEAFF. The CDR3 nucleotides are TGTGCCAGCAGCTTCCCGGGGGACACTGAAGCTTTCTTT. The chain is built from TRBV7-9 and TRBJ1-1; TRBD1 might be the D (5 bases). Trimming stripped 3 bases from V and 3 bases from J, with 8 bases between. This CDR3 region has 13 residues. From germline, CDR1 is SEHNR and CDR2 FQNEAQ (reference sequence).

This clone was detected once. A read error may explain this, as a much larger clone is one base away. Different DNA sequences within this sample yield the same CDR3. The V gene is TRBV19, the J gene TRBJ1-1; D unclear. Germline CDR1 LNHDA, CDR2 SQIVND (reference sequence). CDR3 length: 11 residues. Trimming pared 6 bases from V and 1 base from J, leaving 3 bases between. CDR3 nucleotide sequence: TGTGCCAGTAGCCAGAACACTGAAGCTTTCTTT. This encodes CASSQNTEAFF.

The J gene is TRBJ1-2, the V gene TRBV7-2; a possible D gene is TRBD1 (6 bases). V lost 5 bases and J 8 bases, leaving 15 bases between the germline ends. CDR1 is SGHTA, CDR2 FQGNSA, per germline. This CDR3 has 13 residues. CDR3 residues: CASSPRQGRGYTF. In DNA form, the CDR3 reads TGTGCCAGCAGCCCGCGCCAGGGGCGAGGCTACACCTTC.

The chain recombines TRBV5-1 with TRBJ1-2; a possible D gene is TRBD1 (5 bases). Germline CDR1 is SGHRS and CDR2 is YFSETQ. There are 15 residues in the CDR3. V was pared by 4 bases and J by 1 base, with 14 bases between. CDR3 in amino acids: CASSQRVGGNYGYTF. The CDR3 DNA reads as TGCGCCAGCAGCCAACGCGTGGGGGGTAACTATGGCTACACCTTC.

This clone occurred a few times. This chain's CDR3 is CASTGMGTEAFF. In DNA, the CDR3 is TGTGCCAGCACCGGAATGGGGACTGAAGCTTTCTTT. V is TRBV2 and J is TRBJ1-1; D is ambiguous. The germline V and J ends were trimmed by 7 bases and 5 bases, with 11 bases remaining between them. Germline CDR1 is SNHLY and CDR2 is FYNNEI. This CDR3 is built from 12 residues.

The rearrangement joins TRBV4-1 to TRBJ2-1; the D gene is possibly TRBD2 (6 bases). The CDR3 sequence is 19 residues long. The germline V gene has CDR1 MGHRA and CDR2 YSYEKL. V lost 0 bases, J lost 4 bases, and 22 bases lay in between. The CDR3 DNA follows: TGCGCCAGCAGCCAAGATCCGGCTAGCGTCCTACGGCCTTACAATGAGCAGTTCTTC. Protein product: CASSQDPASVLRPYNEQFF.

The chain recombines TRBV10-3 with TRBJ2-1; 7 bases align to TRBD2. Germline V gene lookup returns CDR1 ENHRY and CDR2 SYGVKD. With 3 bases clipped from V and 3 bases from J, the junction kept 5 bases outside the gene matches. The CDR3 runs 15 residues. This chain's CDR3 is CAISERAGVYNEQFF. CDR3 nucleotide sequence: TGTGCCATCAGTGAAAGGGCGGGAGTCTACAATGAGCAGTTCTTC.

The V and J genes are TRBV18 and TRBJ2-7; the match to TRBD1 covers 10 bases. Germline V gene data show CDR1 as KGHSH and CDR2 as LQKENI. The CDR3 is 20 amino acids. V trimming: 6 bases; J trimming: 0 bases; junction bases outside the gene matches: 20. This CDR3 reads CASSPGTGVRGAGSSYEQYF. CDR3 in DNA: TGTGCCAGCTCCCCCGGGACAGGGGTTCGTGGAGCGGGGAGCTCCTACGAGCAGTACTTC.

This clone has only a few counts. Other DNA sequences in the same sample also yield this CDR3. This chain uses TRBV6-5 with TRBJ1-5; D gene ambiguous. Trimming pared 0 bases from V and 5 bases from J, leaving 5 bases between. The CDR3 has 13 amino acids. Germline V lookup: CDR1 MNHEY, CDR2 SVGAGI. The CDR3 DNA reads as TGTGCCAGCAGTTACTCGAGAGATCAGCCCCAGCATTTT. Its translation: CASSYSRDQPQHF.

There are a few counts of this clone. V usage is TRBV28 and J usage is TRBJ1-5; the match to TRBD1 covers 7 bases. Germline-derived CDR1 and CDR2 are MDHEN and SYDVKM. V was pared by 6 bases and J by 4 bases, with 6 bases of the junction left unmatched. The CDR3 length is 14 residues. CDR3: CASRLGQPNQPQHF. DNA for the CDR3: TGTGCCAGCAGATTGGGACAGCCTAATCAGCCCCAGCATTTT.

The J gene is TRBJ2-1, the V gene TRBV4-2, with TRBD2 matching over 12 bases. Germline V gene sequence: CDR1 LGHNA, CDR2 YNFKEQ. Trimming cost V 3 bases and J 0 bases; bases outside gene matches: 0. This CDR3 has 16 amino acids. CDR3 region: CASSQGLAGSYNEQFF. Here the CDR3 DNA reads TGTGCCAGCAGCCAGGGACTAGCGGGCTCCTACAATGAGCAGTTCTTC.

The DNA of the CDR3 is TGTGCCTGGAGCAAGGAGGGGTGGGGGTCTTTCTTT. Its protein product is CAWSKEGWGSFF. The rearrangement joins TRBV30 to TRBJ1-1, with D perhaps matching TRBD1 (5 bases). Trimming removed 3 bases at V and 12 bases at J, with 17 bases between. CDR1 and CDR2 from the germline V gene are GTSNPN and SVGIG (reference sequence). This CDR3 has 12 amino acids.

This clone has a count of ten or more. The chain couples TRBV28 to TRBJ2-2, with 8 nucleotides matching TRBD2. Germline values: CDR1 MDHEN, CDR2 SYDVKM. Unmatched junction bases numbered 10, after V lost 2 bases and J lost 8 bases. The CDR3 runs to 16 residues. The CDR3, as DNA: TGTGCCAGCAGTTTAAGGCCCACCGGGGGGGAAGGGGAGCTGTTTTTT. This encodes CASSLRPTGGEGELFF. Combining the CDR3 with reference TRBV28 and TRBJ2-2 gives the whole variable domain DVKVTQSSRYLVKRTGEKVFLECVQDMDHENMFWYRQDPGLGLRLIYFSYDVKMKEKGDIPEGYSVSREKKERFSLILESASTNQTSMYLCASSLRPTGGEGELFFGEGSRLTVL.

This clone was recorded a few times. The chain combines TRBV19 with TRBJ2-5, with D uncertain. V was pared by 3 bases and J by 4 bases, with 9 bases between. The CDR3 runs 13 residues. Germline CDR1 reads LNHDA; CDR2 reads SQIVND (reference sequence). Here the CDR3 reads CASSMGSGETQYF. In DNA form, the CDR3 reads TGTGCCAGTAGTATGGGTAGTGGAGAGACCCAGTACTTC.

The rearrangement joins TRBV2 to TRBJ1-1; D possibly corresponds to TRBD1 (5 bases). The CDR3 totals 14 residues. Trimming removed 1 base from V and 5 bases from J, with 11 bases in between. Germline V CDR1 and CDR2: SNHLY, FYNNEI. The CDR3 sequence: CASSEGLSGTEAFF. The CDR3 bases are TGTGCCAGCAGTGAAGGACTCTCAGGGACTGAAGCTTTCTTT.

This clone was seen more than once but under ten times. The chain employs TRBV11-2 and TRBJ1-4; D remains unclear. CDR1 is SGHAT and CDR2 is FQNNGV in the germline V gene. The ends were cut back, 0 bases at V and 7 bases at J, with 12 bases in the middle. The CDR3 is 15 amino acids. The DNA for the CDR3 is TGTGCCAGCAGCTTAGAGGGCGGTAAAGGTGAAAAACTGTTTTTT. This translates into CASSLEGGKGEKLFF.

The gene calls are TRBV7-2 and TRBJ2-1; 7 bases line up with TRBD2. Germline V gives CDR1 SGHTA, CDR2 FQGNSA. Trimming took 1 base from V and 9 from J; bases not matched to a gene: 9. The CDR3 sequence is 15 residues long. CDR3 nucleotides: TGTGCCAGCAGCTTAGTGGGCGGGAGCCGGGGTGAGCAGTTCTTC. Protein sequence: CASSLVGGSRGEQFF.

V usage is TRBV2 and J usage is TRBJ2-2, with D unclear. Germline values: CDR1 SNHLY, CDR2 FYNNEI. The V and J ends lost 3 bases and 4 bases respectively, with 9 bases between them. The CDR3 is 14 amino acids. As DNA, the CDR3 is TGTGCCAGCAGTGAGTTCCTACCCACCGGGGAGCTGTTTTTT. It is translated as CASSEFLPTGELFF.